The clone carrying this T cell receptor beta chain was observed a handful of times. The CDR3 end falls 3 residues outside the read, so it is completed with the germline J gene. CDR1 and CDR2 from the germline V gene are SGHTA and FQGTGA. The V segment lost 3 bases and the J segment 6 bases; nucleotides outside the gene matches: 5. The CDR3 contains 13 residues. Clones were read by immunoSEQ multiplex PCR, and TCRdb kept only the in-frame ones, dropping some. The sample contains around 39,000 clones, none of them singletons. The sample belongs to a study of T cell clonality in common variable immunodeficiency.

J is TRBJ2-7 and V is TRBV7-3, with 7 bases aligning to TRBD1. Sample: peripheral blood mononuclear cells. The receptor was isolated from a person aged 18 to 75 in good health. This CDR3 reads CASSFRQGGEQYF. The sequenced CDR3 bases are TGTGCCAGCAGCTTCAGACAGGGTGGCGAG.